This T cell receptor beta chain was recovered during a study of blood T cell repertoires in COVID-19. The table came from immunoSEQ multiplex PCR; TCRdb's copy has only in-frame clones and leaves some out. This table holds fewer than 300,000 clones, 80% to 90% found once. V was pared by 3 bases and J by 2 bases, with 11 bases between. This CDR3 contains 15 residues. CDR1 and CDR2 (germline): SGHDN, FVKESK. Recovery among Cohort 3 donors was established by two negative PCRs, clearance, or symptom resolution. The sample was PBMCs or T cells enriched from blood (not recorded which). This rearrangement joins TRBV14 to TRBJ2-1; D is perhaps TRBD1 (5 bases). The receptor's source is a woman under 40 who had recovered from COVID-19. The CDR3 region has the DNA TGTGCCAGCAGCCAGGGGCGGAGTCCCTACAATGAGCAGTTCTTC. Translation gives CASSQGRSPYNEQFF.